The 18 T cell receptor beta chains in this list originate from one sample, sequenced in a study of T cells in tumors after PD-1 blockade. Sequenced by immunoSEQ multiplex PCR; TCRdb stores in-frame clones only, minus some. Found here are under 75,000 clones, around 67% of them singletons; the top ten hold approximately 4.5%. This sample comprised PBMCs, obtained after anti-PD-1 treatment. The receptors were gathered from a human donor with basal cell carcinoma.

The chain is built from TRBV6-1 and TRBJ1-6, with unresolved D. The CDR3 spans 13 residues. Germline V CDR1 and CDR2: MNHNS, SASEGT. The V end lost 2 bases, the J end lost 8 bases, and 7 bases lay between the germline ends. CDR3 protein: CASSETGDSPLHF. CDR3 sequence (DNA): TGTGCCAGCAGTGAAACCGGGGATTCACCCCTCCACTTT.

This clone has a handful of counts. The V gene is TRBV29-1, the J gene TRBJ1-1; 8 bases fit TRBD1. This CDR3 region has 13 residues. Germline CDR1 SQVTM, CDR2 ANQGSEA. J was trimmed by 5 bases and V by 3 bases; bases with no gene match: 5. The CDR3 sequence is CSVDPTGGTEAFF. CDR3 bases: TGCAGCGTTGATCCTACAGGGGGGACTGAAGCTTTCTTT.

This clone was counted at least ten times. J is TRBJ1-3 and V is TRBV7-6, with 9 positions matching TRBD1. After removal of 4 bases from V and 3 bases from J, the junction contained 16 bases not matched to a gene. This CDR3 has 19 residues. Germline V CDR1 and CDR2: SGHVS, FNYEAQ. CDR3 bases: TGTGCCAGCAGCTACGGGCCCCCGGGACAGGGACGGAGTGGAAACACCATATATTTT. Translated, it gives CASSYGPPGQGRSGNTIYF.

This chain links TRBV19 with TRBJ2-3, with D maybe TRBD2 (6 bases). V lost 2 bases to trimming and J lost 8 bases, with 11 bases between them. Germline CDR1 is LNHDA and CDR2 is SQIVND (reference sequence). This CDR3 is 13 amino acids long. This chain's CDR3 is CASSIQGGVTQYF. The CDR3 nucleotides read TGTGCCAGTAGTATACAGGGCGGGGTTACGCAGTATTTT.

The chain carries TRBV28 and TRBJ1-2; D call uncertain. V lost 5 bases, J lost 6 bases, and 13 bases lay in between. Germline CDR1 is MDHEN and CDR2 is SYDVKM. The CDR3 totals 13 residues. The DNA of the CDR3 is TGTGCCAGCAGTCCCAGCCATCTCAATGGCTACACCTTC. Its protein product is CASSPSHLNGYTF.

The chain recombines TRBV24-1 with TRBJ1-5; the D gene is possibly TRBD1 (5 bases). The CDR3 consists of 16 residues. Trimming shortened V by 2 bases and J by 5 bases, and 15 bases separated the two germline ends. Per germline, CDR1 KGHDR and CDR2 SFDVKD. This CDR3 reads CATSDSQRGGYQPQHF. The CDR3 DNA follows: TGTGCCACCAGTGATTCTCAAAGGGGAGGCTATCAGCCCCAGCATTTT.

This clone appeared once. This chain links TRBV28 with TRBJ1-2; possible D gene TRBD1, 5 bases. The CDR3 extends over 13 amino acids. Trimming cost V 11 bases and J 7 bases, with 20 bases left between them. CDR1 and CDR2 (germline): MDHEN, SYDVKM. Written as DNA, the CDR3 is TGTGCCTCATCGCCGGGACGCCTATCTGGCTACACCTTC. This codes for CASSPGRLSGYTF.

The chain employs TRBV12-3 or TRBV12-4 and TRBJ1-4; a weak D match, TRBD1 (6 bases). Trimming took 7 bases from V and 8 from J, leaving 14 bases between them. The CDR3 is made up of 13 amino acids. The CDR3 spells CASTGTFWEKLFF. The CDR3 region has the DNA TGTGCCAGCACCGGGACATTTTGGGAAAAACTGTTTTTT.

The chain employs TRBV10-3 and TRBJ1-3; no definite D call. The CDR3 is 14 amino acids. V dropped 2 bases and J dropped 4 bases, with 9 bases sitting between them. Germline V CDR1 and CDR2: ENHRY, SYGVKD. The CDR3 coding sequence is TGTGCCATCAGTGAGCACGGGGTCGGAAACACCATATATTTT. This codes for CAISEHGVGNTIYF.

In its sample, this clone was seen a few times. The rearrangement links TRBV13 to TRBJ1-1, with 10 bases lining up with TRBD1. The germline V gene has CDR1 PRHDT and CDR2 FYEKMQ (reference sequence). The CDR3 is 16 amino acids. V trimming: 5 bases; J trimming: 3 bases; junction bases outside the gene matches: 9. As DNA, the CDR3 is TGTGCCAGCAGCCCGAGGGACAGGGGATGGGACACTGAAGCTTTCTTT. Translation: CASSPRDRGWDTEAFF.

The chain links TRBV5-6 to TRBJ2-5; D assignment may be TRBD1 or TRBD2 (6 bases each). The CDR3 consists of 14 residues. Trimming removed 3 bases from V and 5 bases from J, with 14 bases in between. CDR1 is SGHDT, CDR2 YYEEEE, per germline. The CDR3 reads CASSSVGGLETQYF. The CDR3 nucleotides read TGTGCCAGCAGCTCAGTAGGGGGGCTGGAGACCCAGTACTTC.

V gene TRBV27 combines with J gene TRBJ1-2; D ambiguous. Deletions cut 4 bases from V and 1 base from J, with 10 bases between. Germline V gives CDR1 MNHEY, CDR2 SMNVEV (reference sequence). This CDR3 has 14 residues. The CDR3 sequence is CASSSLQRNYGYTF. The CDR3 region has the DNA TGTGCCAGCAGTTCCTTACAACGTAACTATGGCTACACCTTC.

The chain is built from TRBV5-1 and TRBJ2-3; D possibly uses TRBD1 or TRBD2 (6 bases each). Germline CDR1 and CDR2: SGHRS and YFSETQ. V lost 0 bases to trimming and J lost 3 bases, with 14 bases between them. This CDR3 comprises 16 residues. The CDR3 is CASSLEVGGQTDTQYF. The CDR3 DNA sequence: TGCGCCAGCAGCTTGGAAGTAGGGGGGCAAACAGATACGCAGTATTTT. Using reference TRBV5-1 and TRBJ2-3 for the parts outside the CDR3, the full variable domain is KAGVTQTPRYLIKTRGQQVTLSCSPISGHRSVSWYQQTPGQGLQFLFEYFSETQRNKGNFPGRFSGRQFSNSRSEMNVSTLELGDSALYLCASSLEVGGQTDTQYFGPGTRLTVL.

The sample holds one count of this clone. V usage is TRBV3-1 (or the pseudogene TRBV3-2) and J usage is TRBJ2-7, with 11 bases identical to TRBD1. With V trimmed by 6 bases and J by 5 bases, 12 bases remained unmatched. CDR3 size: 16 residues. CDR1 and CDR2 (germline): LGHDT, YNNKEL (reference sequence). CDR3 sequence: CASRRGQGVSLDEQYF. The CDR3 DNA sequence: TGTGCCAGCAGGAGGGGACAGGGGGTATCCTTGGACGAGCAGTACTTC.

The CDR3 reads CASSKVTDSYEQYF. Written as DNA, the CDR3 is TGTGCCAGCAGCAAAGTGACAGACTCCTACGAGCAGTACTTC. The J gene is TRBJ2-7, the V gene TRBV21-1; the DNA was not compared with TRBD1, the D call given in the table. TRBV21-1 is a pseudogene locus. The CDR3 covers 14 residues.

This rearrangement joins TRBV5-4 to TRBJ2-5; D uncertain. The CDR3 covers 15 residues. CDR1 and CDR2 from the germline V gene are SGHNT and YYREEE (reference sequence). Trimming left V 0 bases short and J 2 bases short, with 11 bases between. The chain's CDR3 is CASSLGLGGQETQYF. The CDR3 DNA follows: TGTGCCAGCAGCTTGGGTTTGGGCGGTCAAGAGACCCAGTACTTC.

This clone was seen once. This chain joins TRBV6-5 and TRBJ2-1; possibly TRBD1 or TRBD2 for D (6 bases each). The length of the CDR3 is 14 residues. Trimming left V 7 bases short and J 5 bases short, with 15 bases between. Germline CDR1 is MNHEY and CDR2 is SVGAGI. The CDR3 loop is CASKGGPLNNEQFF. The CDR3 DNA is TGTGCCAGCAAAGGGGGGCCCCTAAACAATGAGCAGTTCTTC.

The V gene is TRBV5-1, the J gene TRBJ2-3; 8 bases match TRBD1. V gave up 4 bases and J gave up 2 bases; unmatched junction bases: 6. Germline V gene data show CDR1 as SGHRS and CDR2 as YFSETQ. This CDR3 is 15 amino acids long. The DNA of the CDR3 is TGCGCCAGCAGCCACTCGGACAGGGTCACAGATACGCAGTATTTT. It translates to CASSHSDRVTDTQYF.